The source of this TCR beta chain is a study of blood T cell repertoires in COVID-19. Trimming removed 10 bases from V and 1 base from J; junction bases left unmatched: 6. The CDR3 has 13 amino acids. Germline V gene data show CDR1 as ENHRY and CDR2 as SYGVKD. TCRdb keeps only in-frame clones here, not all; method: immunoSEQ multiplex PCR. In the table there are roughly 200,000 clones, around nine tenths of which are singletons. The chain uses TRBV10-3 and TRBJ1-1, with TRBD1 matching 7 bases. This receptor was taken from a man between 18 and 29 years old with active or convalescent COVID-19. Sequenced material: peripheral blood. CDR3 region: CASRDSPNTEAFF. The CDR3 nucleotides read TGTGCCAGCAGGGACAGCCCGAACACTGAAGCTTTCTTT.